The 30 T cell receptor beta chains below all came from one sample that was sequenced in a study of T cells in Graves' hyperthyroidism and ophthalmopathy. RNA transcripts provided the source from which TCR beta CDR3 regions were amplified. First-round RT-PCR with HTBI primers amplified the TCR CDR3 region. TCRdb reanalysed the multiplex PCR reads using MiXCR and keeps one entry per CDR3 protein. The table includes 350,000 or so distinct CDR3 sequences, roughly a fifth detected once. The sequenced sample consisted of blood. Receptors were obtained from a woman in her fifties or sixties with Graves' hyperthyroidism.

In this sample, this clonotype turned up many times. This rearrangement joins TRBV5-1 to TRBJ2-7; 9 bases line up with TRBD1. This CDR3 comprises 14 residues. Germline CDR1 is SGHRS and CDR2 is YFSETQ. V was pared by 5 bases and J by 2 bases, with 5 bases of the junction left unmatched. The CDR3 is CASSFGTGTYEQYF. The CDR3 coding sequence is TGCGCCAGCAGTTTCGGGACAGGGACCTACGAGCAGTACTTC.

This clonotype has a handful of counts. The chain is built from TRBV6-1 and TRBJ1-1; TRBD1 might be the D (5 bases). The V and J ends lost 11 bases and 5 bases respectively, with 18 bases between them. This CDR3 region has 13 residues. Germline V CDR1 and CDR2: MNHNS, SASEGT. The CDR3 sequence: CAGLSGGRTEAFF. The CDR3 coding sequence is TGTGCCGGACTTTCGGGGGGGAGGACTGAAGCTTTCTTT.

There are many counts of this clonotype. V usage is TRBV30 and J usage is TRBJ2-1; 8 bases line up with TRBD1. The CDR3 length is 14 residues. Looked up from germline, CDR1 is GTSNPN and CDR2 is SVGIG (reference sequence). Germline trimming cut 4 bases from V and 2 bases from J; bases unmatched to any gene: 4. The CDR3 region has the DNA TGTGCCTGGAAAGAGACAGGGGCCTACAATGAGCAGTTCTTC. This gives the protein CAWKETGAYNEQFF.

In its sample, this clonotype was seen a few times. V usage is TRBV5-4 and J usage is TRBJ1-1; D is ambiguous. Trimming took off 1 base at V and 4 bases at J, with 11 bases between the two ends. Looked up from germline, CDR1 is SGHNT and CDR2 is YYREEE (reference sequence). CDR3 size: 14 residues. CDR3 loop: CASSLPQSPTEAFF. CDR3 DNA sequence: TGTGCCAGCAGCTTGCCACAGAGTCCCACTGAAGCTTTCTTT.

CDR3 DNA: TGCGCCAGCAGCTTGGCGGAGGAGCCCCAAGAGACCCAGTACTTC. Encoded protein: CASSLAEEPQETQYF. This sequence joins TRBV5-1 and TRBJ2-5; D is possibly TRBD2 (5 bases). Trimming pared 0 bases from V and 1 base from J, leaving 10 bases between. Germline V lookup: CDR1 SGHRS, CDR2 YFSETQ. The CDR3 contains 15 residues.

This clonotype was recorded many times. The chain employs TRBV11-3 and TRBJ2-5, with 15 bases aligning to TRBD2. The CDR3 has 17 residues. The J segment lost 4 bases and the V segment lost 5 bases, leaving 8 bases of the junction unmatched. Looked up from germline, CDR1 is SGHNT and CDR2 is YENEEA. CDR3 in DNA: TGTGCCAGCAGCAGCGGACTAGCGGGGGGGCCAGGAGAGACCCAGTACTTC. This gives the protein CASSSGLAGGPGETQYF.

This clonotype came up a few times. The J gene is TRBJ2-3, the V gene TRBV19, with 8 nucleotides matching TRBD2. Trimming removed 4 bases from V and 1 base from J; junction bases left unmatched: 10. The CDR3 has 17 residues. Germline V gene sequence: CDR1 LNHDA, CDR2 SQIVND (reference sequence). DNA of the CDR3: TGTGCCAGTAGTACCCTACGGGGACTAGGGGGCACAGATACGCAGTATTTT. As protein: CASSTLRGLGGTDTQYF. Filled out from reference TRBV19 and TRBJ2-3, the complete variable domain reads DGGITQSPKYLFRKEGQNVTLSCEQNLNHDAMYWYRQDPGQGLRLIYYSQIVNDFQKGDIAEGYSVSREKKESFPLTVTSAQKNPTAFYLCASSTLRGLGGTDTQYFGPGTRLTVL.

The rearrangement links TRBV4-2 to TRBJ2-1, with TRBD2 identical over 12 bases. CDR3 length equals 16 residues. The V gene end was trimmed by 0 bases and the J gene end by 12 bases; junction bases not matched to a gene: 9. The germline gives CDR1 LGHNA, CDR2 YNFKEQ. The DNA for the CDR3 is TGTGCCAGCAGCCAAGACCTAGCGGGAGGGTCAAGTAGGCAGTTCTTC. Translation: CASSQDLAGGSSRQFF.

This clonotype appeared many times. The V and J genes are TRBV12-3 or TRBV12-4 and TRBJ2-5; D unresolved. CDR3 size: 14 residues. V was trimmed by 7 bases and J by 1 base, leaving 13 bases between them. In DNA form, the CDR3 reads TGTGCCAGCACCCCCCGGAATTCCCAAGAGACCCAGTACTTC. This sequence encodes CASTPRNSQETQYF.

The chain is built from TRBV19 and TRBJ1-4; 7 bases are shared with TRBD1. With 5 bases clipped from V and 5 bases from J, the junction kept 5 bases outside the gene matches. Germline assignment: CDR1 LNHDA and CDR2 SQIVND (reference sequence). There are 14 residues in the CDR3. This chain's CDR3 is CASSWTGRNEKLFF. In nucleotides, the CDR3 is TGTGCCAGTAGTTGGACAGGAAGGAATGAAAAACTGTTTTTT.

The gene calls are TRBV9 and TRBJ2-2; D possibly matches TRBD1 or TRBD2 (5 bases each). Germline CDR1 and CDR2: SGDLS and YYNGEE. V dropped 2 bases and J dropped 1 base, with 9 bases sitting between them. The CDR3 consists of 15 residues. The CDR3 sequence is CASSVGTQNTGELFF. The CDR3 coding sequence is TGTGCCAGCAGCGTTGGGACGCAGAACACCGGGGAGCTGTTTTTT.

The rearrangement uses TRBV11-2 and TRBJ2-4, with 8 bases identical to TRBD2. The ends lost 1 base at V and 12 bases at J; junction bases unmatched: 11. The CDR3 loop spans 15 amino acids. CDR1 SGHAT and CDR2 FQNNGV come from the germline V gene. The CDR3 DNA follows: TGTGCCAGCAGCTTAGGCGGGGGGCCCCGACTCCATCAGTACTTC. The encoded protein is CASSLGGGPRLHQYF. Complete variable domain (other parts from reference TRBV11-2 and TRBJ2-4): EAGVAQSPRYKIIEKRQSVAFWCNPISGHATLYWYQQILGQGPKLLIQFQNNGVVDDSQLPKDRFSAERLKGVDSTLKIQPAKLEDSAVYLCASSLGGGPRLHQYFGAGTRLSVL.

The rearrangement joins TRBV6-1 to TRBJ2-1; D is tentatively TRBD1 or TRBD2 (5 bases each). CDR3 length: 14 residues. Trimming left V 3 bases short and J 10 bases short, with 16 bases between. From germline, CDR1 is MNHNS and CDR2 SASEGT. The CDR3 sequence: CASSDGTWAGEQFF. DNA of the CDR3: TGTGCCAGCAGTGACGGGACGTGGGCGGGCGAGCAGTTCTTC.

In this sample, this clonotype turned up many times. The genes are TRBV11-2 and TRBJ2-2, with TRBD2 as a possible D gene (5 bases). CDR1 is SGHAT and CDR2 is FQNNGV in the germline V gene. V lost 5 bases and J 5 bases, leaving 21 bases between the germline ends. This CDR3 contains 17 residues. The CDR3 spells CASSPSGGGTTTGELFF. DNA of the CDR3: TGTGCCAGCAGCCCCAGCGGAGGAGGTACAACAACCGGGGAGCTGTTTTTT.

This clonotype was seen at least ten times. The V call is TRBV5-1, the J call TRBJ1-1; perhaps TRBD1 as D (5 bases). CDR1 is SGHRS, CDR2 YFSETQ, per germline. The CDR3 is 14 amino acids. V was trimmed by 0 bases and J by 1 base, leaving 7 bases between them. The CDR3: CASSLVGQNTEAFF. Here the CDR3 DNA reads TGCGCCAGCAGCTTGGTTGGACAGAACACTGAAGCTTTCTTT.

The table lists this clonotype with a few counts. The V gene is TRBV4-1, the J gene TRBJ1-5; D unresolved. V lost 4 bases to trimming and J lost 0 bases, with 13 bases between them. Germline CDR1 is MGHRA and CDR2 is YSYEKL. The CDR3 spans 16 residues. Here the CDR3 reads CASSPRAEYSNQPQHF. The CDR3, as DNA: TGCGCCAGCAGCCCGAGGGCAGAGTATAGCAATCAGCCCCAGCATTTT.

The rearrangement links TRBV11-2 to TRBJ2-7; TRBD2 might be the D (5 bases). V lost 0 bases to trimming and J lost 4 bases, with 16 bases between them. In germline, CDR1 is SGHAT, CDR2 FQNNGV. There are 16 residues in the CDR3. CDR3 sequence: CASSLDKASFSYEQYF. The CDR3 nucleotides are TGTGCCAGCAGCTTAGATAAGGCTAGCTTTAGTTACGAGCAGTACTTC.

V usage is TRBV4-3 and J usage is TRBJ2-3, with TRBD1 matching 9 bases. Germline V gene data show CDR1 as LGHNA and CDR2 as YSLEER. J gave up 4 bases and V 4 bases, and 3 bases lay outside the gene matches. This CDR3 is 14 amino acids long. The CDR3 nucleotides are TGCGCCAGCAGCCCGGACAGGGGTCCAGATACGCAGTATTTT. Amino acid sequence: CASSPDRGPDTQYF.

This rearrangement joins TRBV24-1 to TRBJ2-7, with D unresolved. Germline V CDR1 and CDR2: KGHDR, SFDVKD. The V end was cut by 6 bases, the J end by 3 bases, with 5 bases between. CDR3 length: 11 amino acids. The CDR3 bases are TGTGCCACCAGTCACGGCTACGAGCAGTACTTC. Protein: CATSHGYEQYF.

This clonotype was recorded at least ten times. The chain links TRBV27 to TRBJ1-2; D is uncertain. V was clipped by 3 bases and J by 2 bases, with 28 bases between them. CDR1 and CDR2 (germline): MNHEY, SMNVEV (reference sequence). The CDR3 covers 20 residues. DNA for the CDR3: TGTGCCAGCAGTTTTAGGCGACCGGCCCAGATCACAGCGCCCAACTATGGCTACACCTTC. Translation: CASSFRRPAQITAPNYGYTF.

There are many counts of this clonotype. The rearrangement joins TRBV3-1 to TRBJ2-1; the match to TRBD2 covers 7 bases. The CDR3 runs to 15 residues. The V gene end was trimmed by 1 base and the J gene end by 6 bases; junction bases not matched to a gene: 6. The germline V gene has CDR1 LGHDT and CDR2 YNNKEL (reference sequence). The CDR3 nucleotides read TGTGCCAGCAGCCAAGGGGCGGGAGTGGGCAATGAGCAGTTCTTC. Its protein is CASSQGAGVGNEQFF.

As concerns this clonotype: This may arise from a read error, as a much more abundant clone is one base away. The chain joins TRBV12-3 or TRBV12-4 to TRBJ2-3; 9 bases match TRBD2. The CDR3 sequence is 15 residues long. The chain's CDR3 is CSSRRAGGITDTQYF. DNA for the CDR3: TGTTCCAGCAGGAGAGCGGGAGGAATCACAGATACGCAGTATTTT.

This rearrangement joins TRBV20-1 to TRBJ1-1; D call uncertain. V was trimmed by 3 bases and J by 1 base, leaving 6 bases between them. Germline loops: CDR1 DFQATT, CDR2 SNEGSKA (reference sequence). The CDR3 contains 12 residues. The CDR3 loop reads CSASPWNTEAFF. The CDR3 region has the DNA TGCAGTGCTAGCCCCTGGAACACTGAAGCTTTCTTT.

The chain combines TRBV28 with TRBJ2-2; perhaps TRBD1 as D (6 bases). This CDR3 region has 16 residues. Germline CDR1 reads MDHEN; CDR2 reads SYDVKM. The V and J ends lost 3 bases and 4 bases respectively, with 15 bases between them. This chain's CDR3 is CASSFFEGRGTGELFF. In nucleotides, the CDR3 is TGTGCCAGCAGTTTTTTCGAGGGCAGGGGCACCGGGGAGCTGTTTTTT.

This clonotype was seen many times. The gene calls are TRBV30 and TRBJ2-2; tentative D call: TRBD2 (7 bases). The CDR3 is made up of 16 amino acids. Germline-derived CDR1 and CDR2 are GTSNPN and SVGIG (reference sequence). The germline V and J ends were trimmed by 1 base and 7 bases, with 19 bases remaining between them. The CDR3 spells CAWSGWAGAKGGELFF. CDR3 DNA sequence: TGTGCCTGGAGTGGTTGGGCGGGGGCCAAAGGCGGGGAGCTGTTTTTT.

The chain is built from TRBV30 and TRBJ2-7; no reliable D call. Germline-derived CDR1 and CDR2 are GTSNPN and SVGIG (reference sequence). V was cut by 3 bases and J by 0 bases, with 12 bases left in between. The CDR3 has 14 residues. Here the CDR3 reads CAWRLERSSYEQYF. The CDR3 DNA reads TGTGCCTGGAGGTTGGAGAGAAGCTCCTACGAGCAGTACTTC. Supplemented by reference TRBV30 and TRBJ2-7, the full variable domain reads SQTIHQWPATLVQPVGSPLSLECTVEGTSNPNLYWYRQAAGRGLQLLFYSVGIGQISSEVPQNLSASRPQDRQFILSSKKLLLSDSGFYLCAWRLERSSYEQYFGPGTRLTVT.

The chain uses TRBV3-1 and TRBJ2-1, with 7 bases that match TRBD2. This CDR3 spans 15 amino acids. J lost 5 bases, V lost 1 base, and 5 bases had no gene match. Germline V gene lookup returns CDR1 LGHDT and CDR2 YNNKEL (reference sequence). The CDR3 region is CASSQGLADDNEQFF. The CDR3 coding sequence is TGTGCCAGCAGCCAAGGGCTAGCGGACGACAATGAGCAGTTCTTC.

This chain connects TRBV29-1 to TRBJ2-3; 7 bases are a match to TRBD1. The V segment lost 6 bases and the J segment 3 bases; nucleotides outside the gene matches: 9. The CDR3 is 14 residues long. Germline assignment: CDR1 SQVTM and CDR2 ANQGSEA. CDR3 sequence reads: CSVGDRWGTDTQYF. CDR3 nucleotides: TGCAGCGTCGGGGACAGATGGGGAACAGATACGCAGTATTTT.

This clonotype showed up just a few times. This sequence joins TRBV6-5 and TRBJ2-7, with no clear D. CDR3 length: 15 amino acids. Germline values: CDR1 MNHEY, CDR2 SVGAGI. V lost 2 bases and J lost 0, with 11 bases in between. The CDR3 here is CASSYQDPSSYEQYF. The CDR3 DNA is TGTGCCAGCAGTTACCAGGACCCGAGCTCCTACGAGCAGTACTTC.

The V and J genes are TRBV4-1 and TRBJ2-7; D is uncertain. The CDR3 consists of 13 residues. Germline-derived CDR1 and CDR2 are MGHRA and YSYEKL. Trimming stripped 0 bases from V and 7 bases from J, with 10 bases between. The chain's CDR3 is CASSQDRAREQYF. DNA of the CDR3: TGCGCCAGCAGCCAAGATAGGGCTCGGGAGCAGTACTTC.